These T cell receptor beta chains were read from a single sample in a study of glioma-infiltrating T cells. Each CDR3 protein gets one entry after TCRdb re-called the multiplex PCR reads with MiXCR. The table shows over 130,000 distinct CDR3 sequences, with about 39% occurring only once. The specimen sequenced was glioma tissue, nonneoplastic brain tissue, or PBMCs (not recorded which). The receptor set was obtained from a human donor with low-grade glioma or glioblastoma, undergoing nonglioma brain surgery, or in good health (not recorded which). Each CDR3 is given with its conserved first and last residue. The order of the fields is D gene, V gene, J gene, clone size, CDR3 DNA, CDR3 protein. The D gene is left open where the match is weak. The listing skips clone size in some rows; elsewhere it reads once, few, many or a size class.

d_gene: TRBD1; v_gene: TRBV6-1; j_gene: TRBJ2-1; abundance: .; CDR3nt: TGTGCCAGCAGAAGGGACAGCTACAATGGGCAGTTCTTC; CDR3aa: CASRRDSYNGQFF
d_gene: .; v_gene: TRBV7-8; j_gene: TRBJ1-6; abundance: few; CDR3nt: TGTGCCAGCAGCCCTAAGGAGGCTAATTGGTCACCCCTCCACTTT; CDR3aa: CASSPKEANWSPLHF
d_gene: .; v_gene: TRBV6-2/TRBV6-3; j_gene: TRBJ2-1; abundance: .; CDR3nt: TGTGCCAGCAGTGGTAGGGAGACCGGGGAGCAGTTCTTC; CDR3aa: CASSGRETGEQFF
d_gene: TRBD1; v_gene: TRBV20-1; j_gene: TRBJ2-7; abundance: .; CDR3nt: TGCAGTGCTAAAGGGGGCGAAACCTACGAGCAGTACTTC; CDR3aa: CSAKGGETYEQYF
d_gene: TRBD2; v_gene: TRBV6-1; j_gene: TRBJ2-1; abundance: .; CDR3nt: TGTGCCGGCAGCCCACCGCGGGGGTCGAATGAGCAGTTCTTC; CDR3aa: CAGSPPRGSNEQFF
d_gene: .; v_gene: TRBV6-1; j_gene: TRBJ2-7; abundance: few; CDR3nt: TGTGCCAGCAGTCCGATTGACAGGGAGGTAGGCGAGCAGTACTTC; CDR3aa: CASSPIDREVGEQYF
d_gene: .; v_gene: TRBV18; j_gene: TRBJ2-7; abundance: .; CDR3nt: TGTGCCAGCTCACCACCCGGTAGGGGGGACTACGAGCAGTACTTC; CDR3aa: CASSPPGRGDYEQYF
d_gene: .; v_gene: TRBV15; j_gene: TRBJ2-3; abundance: .; CDR3nt: TGTGCCACCAGCAGACTCGGGCAGGGGCGCACAGATACGCAGTATTTT; CDR3aa: CATSRLGQGRTDTQYF
d_gene: .; v_gene: TRBV25-1; j_gene: TRBJ2-5; abundance: .; CDR3nt: TGTGCCAGCAGGAGTGACGGGGAGACCCAGTACTTC; CDR3aa: CASRSDGETQYF
d_gene: .; v_gene: TRBV6-8; j_gene: TRBJ1-6; abundance: .; CDR3nt: TGTGCCAGCAGTTACCAGGGCGAGCCCAGTTCACCCCTCCACTTT; CDR3aa: CASSYQGEPSSPLHF